What follows are 20 T cell receptor beta chains derived from one specimen sequenced in a study of cytomegalovirus exposure and HLA in healthy donors (TCRdb year 2017). The library was obtained by the immunoSEQ multiplex PCR assay. A mixture of 60 forward primers for TCR Vbeta segments and 13 reverse primers for TCR Jbeta segments was used in the multiplex PCR. This immuneACCESS table, as held by TCRdb, lists in-frame sequences with V and J called but not all clones. Of the missing ones, under half trace to an unresolved V gene in checked studies; the others have no known cause. Across this sample there are roughly 160,000 clones, with roughly 82% seen only once. Clones ranked in the top ten supply about 1.5% of the sample. Sequencing was done on a sample of PBMCs. The source is a woman aged 25 to 39 in good health and CMV-seronegative.

The chain has TRBV9 and TRBJ1-2, with 7 bases fitting TRBD1. The CDR3 runs to 13 residues. Unmatched junction bases numbered 7, after V lost 3 bases and J lost 8 bases. Per germline, CDR1 SGDLS and CDR2 YYNGEE. In nucleotides, the CDR3 is TGTGCCAGCAGCGACGAGGGGGCGGGAGGCTACACCTTC. The encoded protein is CASSDEGAGGYTF.

CDR3: CASSERRGIQPQHF. CDR3 sequence (DNA): TGTGCCAGCAGTGAAAGGAGAGGGATTCAGCCCCAGCATTTT. V gene TRBV2 combines with J gene TRBJ1-5; D not resolved. CDR3 size: 14 residues. V was shortened by 2 bases and J by 6 bases, with 11 bases between the two germline ends. CDR1 and CDR2 from the germline V gene are SNHLY and FYNNEI.

The chain recombines TRBV14 with TRBJ1-2, with 7 bases lining up with TRBD1. V lost 8 bases, J lost 5 bases, and 11 bases stayed unmatched. The CDR3 loop spans 14 amino acids. The germline V gene encodes CDR1 SGHDN and CDR2 FVKESK. CDR3 sequence: CASANTGARYGYTF. The CDR3 nucleotides are TGTGCCAGCGCGAACACAGGGGCCCGATATGGCTACACCTTC.

The chain combines TRBV19 with TRBJ1-5, with D tentatively TRBD1 (5 bases). Looked up from germline, CDR1 is LNHDA and CDR2 is SQIVND (reference sequence). V was cut by 5 bases and J by 5 bases, with 13 bases left in between. The CDR3 length is 14 residues. CDR3 in amino acids: CASSATAPDQPQHF. CDR3 DNA sequence: TGTGCCAGTAGTGCGACAGCTCCCGATCAGCCCCAGCATTTT.

The V and J genes are TRBV5-4 and TRBJ2-2, with D uncertain. Trimming took off 1 base at V and 0 bases at J, with 19 bases between the two ends. In germline, CDR1 is SGHNT, CDR2 YYREEE (reference sequence). The CDR3 runs 19 residues. CDR3 sequence (DNA): TGTGCCAGCAGCTTGATTGTCGGCATGAGGAGATCGAACACCGGGGAGCTGTTTTTT. It translates to CASSLIVGMRRSNTGELFF.

The chain carries TRBV6-1 and TRBJ1-5; D is ambiguous. CDR3 size: 13 residues. In germline, CDR1 is MNHNS, CDR2 SASEGT. V lost 2 bases and J lost 5, with 7 bases in between. CDR3 in DNA: TGTGCCAGCAGTGAATCTCGGTATCAGCCCCAGCATTTT. As protein: CASSESRYQPQHF.

This clone was observed a handful of times. J is TRBJ1-5 and V is TRBV30, with D possibly TRBD1 on 6 matching bases. Germline CDR1 GTSNPN, CDR2 SVGIG (reference sequence). CDR3 size: 13 residues. V lost 2 bases, J lost 6 bases, and 11 bases lay in between. CDR3 in DNA: TGTGCCTGGAGTACAGGGCCGGTTCAGCCCCAGCATTTT. It specifies CAWSTGPVQPQHF.

The chain joins TRBV7-9 to TRBJ1-1; D unresolved. Per germline, CDR1 SEHNR and CDR2 FQNEAQ (reference sequence). The V end lost 1 base, the J end lost 2 bases, and 11 bases lay between the germline ends. The CDR3 loop spans 15 amino acids. The CDR3 DNA is TGTGCCAGCAGCTTAGGGTTACAAGTAAACACTGAAGCTTTCTTT. Translation gives CASSLGLQVNTEAFF.

The chain couples TRBV15 to TRBJ2-7, with 9 bases aligning to TRBD2. Germline V gene lookup returns CDR1 LNHNV and CDR2 YYDKDF (reference sequence). The CDR3 runs 16 residues. V gave up 3 bases and J gave up 4 bases; unmatched junction bases: 10. The DNA of the CDR3 is TGTGCCACCAGCAGTGGGACTAGCTCTCGGCCTTACGAGCAGTACTTC. Amino acid sequence: CATSSGTSSRPYEQYF.

V gene TRBV6-1 combines with J gene TRBJ1-1; weak D call: TRBD1 (5 bases). V was pared by 5 bases and J by 0 bases, with 13 bases between. The CDR3 sequence is 15 residues long. CDR1 is MNHNS and CDR2 is SASEGT in the germline V gene. CDR3 coding DNA: TGTGCCAGCAGTTCCCAATCGACAGTGAACACTGAAGCTTTCTTT. It encodes CASSSQSTVNTEAFF.

The gene calls are TRBV2 and TRBJ2-3; D not resolved. The CDR3 runs 12 residues. CDR1 is SNHLY and CDR2 is FYNNEI in the germline V gene. The germline V and J ends were trimmed by 8 bases and 4 bases, with 10 bases remaining between them. The CDR3 nucleotides read TGTGCCAGCGGAAGGAGAGCAGATACGCAGTATTTT. Its translation is CASGRRADTQYF.

In DNA form, the CDR3 reads TGTGCCAGCAGTGCACAATCGTACACTGAAGCTTTCTTT. Amino acids: CASSAQSYTEAFF. The V gene is TRBV2, the J gene TRBJ1-1; no definite D call. V was clipped by 4 bases and J by 3 bases, with 9 bases between them. Germline CDR1 is SNHLY and CDR2 is FYNNEI. The CDR3 runs 13 residues. Variable domain in full (rest from reference TRBV2 and TRBJ1-1): EPEVTQTPSHQVTQMGQEVILRCVPISNHLYFYWYRQILGQKVEFLVSFYNNEISEKSEIFDDQFSVERPDGSNFTLKIRSTKLEDSAMYFCASSAQSYTEAFFGQGTRLTVV.

This clone was seen only once. The V call is TRBV7-3, the J call TRBJ2-7; 7 nucleotides align to TRBD1. CDR1 and CDR2 from the germline V gene are SGHTA and FQGTGA. The CDR3 is 16 residues long. V dropped 5 bases and J dropped 3; count of bases not matched to a gene: 13. The CDR3 region is CASSPHPGQEFYEQYF. For the CDR3, the DNA is TGTGCCAGCAGCCCCCACCCCGGACAGGAGTTCTACGAGCAGTACTTC. Supplemented by reference TRBV7-3 and TRBJ2-7, the full variable domain reads GAGVSQTPSNKVTEKGKYVELRCDPISGHTALYWYRQSLGQGPEFLIYFQGTGAADDSGLPNDRFFAVRPEGSVSTLKIQRTERGDSAVYLCASSPHPGQEFYEQYFGPGTRLTVT.

This rearrangement joins TRBV5-6 to TRBJ2-7, with D possibly being TRBD1 (6 bases). Looked up from germline, CDR1 is SGHDT and CDR2 is YYEEEE. This CDR3 region has 13 residues. Trimming stripped 4 bases from V and 11 bases from J, with 19 bases between. For the CDR3, the DNA is TGTGCCAGCAGCACTCATGCTGGGGGCATCGAGTACTTC. It is translated as CASSTHAGGIEYF.

The chain recombines TRBV25-1 with TRBJ2-2, with D perhaps TRBD1 (6 bases). Germline loops: CDR1 MGHDK, CDR2 SYGVNS. V lost 1 base and J 4 bases, leaving 10 bases between the germline ends. The length of the CDR3 is 15 residues. CDR3 nucleotides: TGTGCCAGCAGTGAATTACAGGGTACCACCGGGGAGCTGTTTTTT. Amino acid sequence: CASSELQGTTGELFF.

This rearrangement joins TRBV9 to TRBJ2-3; 14 bases map to TRBD2. This CDR3 contains 16 residues. Germline loops: CDR1 SGDLS, CDR2 YYNGEE. The V gene end was trimmed by 3 bases and the J gene end by 5 bases; junction bases not matched to a gene: 5. The CDR3 protein is CASSATGLAGVDTQYF. The CDR3 DNA follows: TGTGCCAGCAGCGCAACGGGACTAGCGGGAGTAGATACGCAGTATTTT.

The chain carries TRBV28 and TRBJ2-7; D gene uncertain. Between the trimmed V and J ends, which lost 5 bases and 7 bases, there was a span of 21 bases. The CDR3 consists of 15 residues. Germline assignment: CDR1 MDHEN and CDR2 SYDVKM. The CDR3 nucleotides are TGTGCCAGCAGTCCGCTAGGAGATTCCTACCGGGAGCAGTACTTC. This translates into CASSPLGDSYREQYF.

The chain couples TRBV29-1 to TRBJ1-2; unclear D gene. The length of the CDR3 is 16 residues. Trimming removed 5 bases from V and 4 bases from J, with 23 bases in between. CDR1 is SQVTM and CDR2 is ANQGSEA in the germline V gene. CDR3 in amino acids: CSVYPQEVVGIYGYTF. The CDR3 DNA sequence: TGCAGCGTTTACCCCCAGGAGGTCGTTGGGATCTATGGCTACACCTTC.

The chain is built from TRBV6-1 and TRBJ1-4, with 8 bases matching TRBD1. V shed 2 bases, J shed 0 bases, and the junction held 5 bases outside the gene matches. Germline V gene data show CDR1 as MNHNS and CDR2 as SASEGT. This CDR3 spans 17 amino acids. The CDR3 protein is CASSETDRAATNEKLFF. CDR3 bases: TGTGCCAGCAGTGAAACGGACAGGGCTGCAACTAATGAAAAACTGTTTTTT.

The genes are TRBV11-2 and TRBJ2-3; perhaps TRBD2 as D (5 bases). The length of the CDR3 is 14 residues. Trimming stripped 6 bases from V and 0 bases from J, with 10 bases between. Germline V gene lookup returns CDR1 SGHAT and CDR2 FQNNGV. CDR3 DNA: TGTGCCAGCAGTACGGGGTCTAGCACAGATACGCAGTATTTT. It specifies CASSTGSSTDTQYF.